The clone carrying this T cell receptor (beta chain) was counted between two and nine times. There was one heparinised blood draw per donor, averaging around 100 mL. Purity exceeding 95% was reached by all sorted populations. What was sequenced were expressed TCRB transcripts, since all of the isolated RNA had been reverse transcribed. Libraries were prepared by immunoSEQ multiplex PCR; TCRdb keeps only in-frame clonotypes and omits some of them. Of 220,000 or so clones listed, about 63% are singletons. The V segment lost 8 bases and the J segment 2 bases; nucleotides outside the gene matches: 9. Germline CDR1 is SQVTM and CDR2 is ANQGSEA. The CDR3 is made up of 14 amino acids. The source of the sample is a study of beta chain features in type 1 diabetes.

This chain joins TRBV29-1 and TRBJ1-1, with 9 bases that match TRBD1. The receptor was derived from a man aged 25 to 45 in good health. Sequencing was carried out using naive CD4+ T cells from blood. CDR3 sequence reads: CSTRLGQGNTEAFF. The CDR3 DNA reads TGCAGCACCCGGCTGGGACAGGGTAACACTGAAGCTTTCTTT. Full variable domain (rest looked up from reference TRBV29-1 and TRBJ1-1): SAVISQKPSRDICQRGTSLTIQCQVDSQVTMMFWYRQQPGQSLTLIATANQGSEATYESGFVIDKFPISRPNLTFSTLTVSNMSPEDSSIYLCSTRLGQGNTEAFFGQGTRLTVV.